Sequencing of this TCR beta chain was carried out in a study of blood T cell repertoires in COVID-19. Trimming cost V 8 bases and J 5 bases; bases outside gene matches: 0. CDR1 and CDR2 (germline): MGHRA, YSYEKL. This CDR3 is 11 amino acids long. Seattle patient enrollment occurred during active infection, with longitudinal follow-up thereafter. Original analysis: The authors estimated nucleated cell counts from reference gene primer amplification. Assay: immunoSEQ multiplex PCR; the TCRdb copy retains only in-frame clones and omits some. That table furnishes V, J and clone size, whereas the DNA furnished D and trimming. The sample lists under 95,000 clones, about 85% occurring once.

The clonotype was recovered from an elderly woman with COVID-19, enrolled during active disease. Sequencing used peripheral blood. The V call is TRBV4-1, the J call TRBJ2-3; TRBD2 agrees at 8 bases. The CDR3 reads CASREGDTQYF. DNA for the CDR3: TGCGCCAGCCGGGAGGGAGATACGCAGTATTTT.